These T cell receptor beta chains were read from a single sample in a study of control samples from healthy donors and cancer patients. Sequencing used immunoSEQ multiplex PCR; TCRdb keeps in-frame clones, though not all of them. The table shows approximately 89,000 clones, with about 83% occurring only once. Input material: blood. All receptors derive from a woman in her thirties or forties in good health. Each CDR3 is given without its conserved first and last residue.

TRBJ2-1	TRBV9	ASSATIDIRGGRYNEQF
TRBJ2-7	TRBV7-2	ASSPGLAGDSYEQY
TRBJ1-3	TRBV6-5	ASRRGGPGNTIY
TRBJ1-5	TRBV6-6	ASSSGTPNQPQH
TRBJ2-1	TRBV14	ASSWGLYNEQF
TRBJ2-1	TRBV18	ASSPQRKENEQF
TRBJ1-1	TRBV7-2	ASSSDPNTEAF
TRBJ1-2	TRBV3-1/TRBV3-2	ASSQGAKRQAN
TRBJ2-3	TRBV5-6	ASSTAGGVSDTQY
TRBJ1-6	TRBV9	ASSVEGRPSSNSPLH
TRBJ2-1	TRBV5-6	ASSSGLTYNEQF
TRBJ2-7	TRBV11-3	ASSIYSGDVEQY
TRBJ1-2	TRBV9	ASSGYQGDNYGYT
TRBJ2-1	TRBV18	ASSPANEQF
TRBJ2-7	TRBV18	ASSPLAGSSYEQY
TRBJ1-1	TRBV4-1	ASSQDRAPDTEAF
TRBJ1-2	TRBV3-1/TRBV3-2	ASSQEPGPYGYT
TRBJ1-1	TRBV7-9	ASSLGGGEAF
TRBJ1-5	TRBV27	ASSLDRDQPQH
TRBJ1-1	TRBV18	ASSPVAGGDTEAF